Listed below are T cell receptor beta chains from one sample, sequenced in a study of early T cells in non-severe SARS-CoV-2 infection. TCRdb itself ran the 5' RACE reads through MiXCR, one entry per CDR3 protein. The data contain tens of thousands of distinct CDR3 sequences, under 15% of them singletons. Sample: whole blood. The receptor set was obtained from an adult who was a healthcare worker with PCR-confirmed SARS-CoV-2 infection or an uninfected control (not recorded which). Each CDR3 is given with its conserved first and last residue. D genes are given only for firm matches. Size values are once, few and many counts, or a class for expanded clones, and some rows have none.

abundance,j_gene,d_gene,v_gene,CDR3aa,CDR3nt
NA,TRBJ1-3,NA,TRBV3-1,CASGGLSGNTIYF,TGTGCCAGCGGAGGGCTCTCTGGAAACACCATATATTTT
NA,TRBJ2-7,NA,TRBV6-5,CASSPRAGSYEQYF,TGTGCCAGCAGTCCACGGGCCGGCTCCTACGAGCAGTACTTC
many,TRBJ2-6,NA,TRBV25-1,CASSESVGGTGANVLTF,TGTGCCAGCAGTGAGTCCGTGGGGGGAACCGGGGCCAACGTCCTGACTTTC
few,TRBJ2-7,NA,TRBV19,CASSPAPTYEQYF,TGTGCCAGTAGTCCAGCCCCAACCTACGAGCAGTACTTC
many,TRBJ1-6,NA,TRBV6-1,CASSEPEVPLHF,TGTGCCAGCAGTGAACCGGAGGTGCCCCTCCACTTT
NA,TRBJ2-1,TRBD1,TRBV29-1,CSVTTGSSYNEQFF,TGCAGCGTCACGACAGGGAGCTCCTACAATGAGCAGTTCTTC
many,TRBJ1-5,NA,TRBV2,CASSESGDGYQPQHF,TGTGCCAGCAGTGAATCGGGGGACGGGTATCAGCCCCAGCATTTT
many,TRBJ1-4,NA,TRBV19,CASSILRFNEKLFF,TGTGCCAGTAGTATACTCCGATTTAATGAAAAACTGTTTTTT
many,TRBJ1-5,NA,TRBV5-6,CASTLGGSNQPQHF,TGTGCCAGCACCCTAGGAGGGAGCAATCAGCCCCAGCATTTT
many,TRBJ2-3,NA,TRBV13,CASSLQGSSTDTQYF,TGTGCCAGCAGCTTACAGGGTTCTAGCACAGATACGCAGTATTTT
many,TRBJ1-1,NA,TRBV6-2/TRBV6-3,CASSYVGGLAEAFF,TGTGCCAGCAGTTACGTCGGGGGGTTAGCTGAAGCTTTCTTT
many,TRBJ2-7,TRBD1,TRBV2,CASSGTGDYEQYF,TGTGCCAGCTCCGGGACAGGGGACTACGAGCAGTACTTC
many,TRBJ2-1,NA,TRBV27,CASSPDWIRINNEQFF,TGTGCCAGCAGTCCGGATTGGATACGAATCAACAATGAGCAGTTCTTC
NA,TRBJ2-1,NA,TRBV11-1,CASSLGGPYEQFF,TGTGCCAGCAGCTTGGGGGGGCCTTATGAGCAGTTCTTC
NA,TRBJ1-5,NA,TRBV20-1,CSARDRLVEGQPQHF,TGCAGTGCTAGAGATCGGCTAGTGGAGGGTCAGCCCCAGCATTTT
few,TRBJ1-5,TRBD1,TRBV4-2,CASSPSRQGPQPQHF,TGTGCCAGCAGCCCGTCAAGACAGGGCCCACAGCCCCAGCATTTT
many,TRBJ1-1,TRBD1,TRBV5-1,CASSSWTGGLNTEAFF,TGCGCCAGCAGCTCCTGGACAGGGGGCCTGAACACTGAAGCTTTCTTT
NA,TRBJ2-3,TRBD2,TRBV7-2,CASSWGGGVTDTQYF,TGTGCCAGCAGCTGGGGCGGGGGGGTTACAGATACGCAGTATTTT
many,TRBJ2-7,NA,TRBV6-2/TRBV6-3,CASELAGTSYEQYF,TGTGCCAGCGAGCTTGCAGGGACCTCCTACGAGCAGTACTTC
NA,TRBJ2-3,NA,TRBV3-1,CASSQGVDLGTHTDTQYF,TGTGCCAGCAGCCAAGGGGTGGATCTAGGGACTCACACAGATACGCAGTATTTT
many,TRBJ2-7,NA,TRBV27,CASSPSDGYEQYF,TGTGCCAGCAGTCCCTCGGACGGCTACGAGCAGTACTTC
many,TRBJ1-2,NA,TRBV12-3/TRBV12-4,CASSLGRLANYGYTF,TGTGCCAGCAGTTTGGGCCGGCTCGCTAACTATGGCTACACCTTC